These T cell receptor beta chains were read from a single sample in a study of T cell responses to AZD1222 COVID-19 vaccine. Data came from immunoSEQ multiplex PCR; TCRdb stores just in-frame clones and leaves some out. This repertoire shows some 150,000 clones, 80% to 90% found once; its top ten account for approximately 3.5%. The specimen was peripheral blood, collected on day 0 of AZD1222 vaccination. These receptors originate from an adult in good health. Each CDR3 is given with its conserved first and last residue. D genes are given only for firm matches. Clone size is stated in some rows and not others, as once, few, many or a class when expanded.

TRBV5-1	once	NA	TRBJ2-6	TGCGCCAGCAAACTTGATGGAGCCAACGTCCTGACTTTC	CASKLDGANVLTF
TRBV27	NA	TRBD1	TRBJ2-7	TGTGCCAGTACGAACTGGGGGGACAGGTACGAGCAGTACTTC	CASTNWGDRYEQYF
TRBV7-9	NA	TRBD1	TRBJ1-1	TGTGCCAGCACCATGGGACAGCTGAACACTGAAGCTTTCTTT	CASTMGQLNTEAFF
TRBV19	NA	TRBD2	TRBJ2-5	TGTGCCAGTAGTATAGTGGGAGGGTTCGAGACCCAGTACTTC	CASSIVGGFETQYF
TRBV6-4	NA	NA	TRBJ2-2	TGTGCCAGCAGCTCCTTGGCCGGGGGGCAGAACACCGGGGAGCTGTTTTTT	CASSSLAGGQNTGELFF
TRBV15	NA	TRBD1	TRBJ2-1	TGTGCCACCAGGGCTTCCGGGACAGGGAGGGACAATGAGCAGTTCTTC	CATRASGTGRDNEQFF
TRBV4-2	NA	NA	TRBJ1-3	TGTGCCAGCAGCCTAAGTCGAGGGCCGGACTCTGGAAACACCATATATTTT	CASSLSRGPDSGNTIYF
TRBV19	NA	NA	TRBJ1-1	TGTGCCAGCCGTGAGGACGGTAAGGTACGCGCTGAAGCTTTCTTT	CASREDGKVRAEAFF
TRBV2	NA	NA	TRBJ2-2	TGTGCCAGCAGTTTCACGGGGTCCACCGGGGAGCTGTTTTTT	CASSFTGSTGELFF
TRBV19	NA	TRBD1	TRBJ1-2	TGTGCCAGCCACGCAGGGGGCTCAGGCTACACCTTC	CASHAGGSGYTF
TRBV19	NA	TRBD1	TRBJ1-1	TGTGCCAGTAGTGTGGGACAGCCATGGGGAACTGAAGCTTTCTTT	CASSVGQPWGTEAFF
TRBV19	NA	TRBD1	TRBJ2-5	TGTGCCAGTGGTCCCGGGACAGGGCGCCAAGAGACCCAGTACTTC	CASGPGTGRQETQYF
TRBV11-3	once	TRBD1	TRBJ1-1	TGTGCCAGCAGTCGAGGACAGGACACTGAAGCTTTCTTT	CASSRGQDTEAFF
TRBV7-6	NA	NA	TRBJ2-1	TGTGCCAGCAGCTTAGGGGCCGGGAGTTCGGTTGAGCAGTTCTTC	CASSLGAGSSVEQFF
TRBV10-1	NA	NA	TRBJ1-5	TGCGCCAGCTCAACAGGAACGAATCAGCCCCAGCATTTT	CASSTGTNQPQHF
TRBV28	NA	TRBD1	TRBJ1-2	TGTGCCAGCAGGGGGACAGGGGTTAACTATGGCTACACCTTC	CASRGTGVNYGYTF
TRBV5-1	NA	NA	TRBJ2-7	TGCGCCAGCAGCTCCCCCACAGACTCCTACGAGCAGTACTTC	CASSSPTDSYEQYF
TRBV2	NA	TRBD1	TRBJ2-5	TGTGCCAGCCGTTGGACAGGGGGCCGGCAAGAGACCCAGTACTTC	CASRWTGGRQETQYF
TRBV11-2	NA	NA	TRBJ1-1	TGTGCCAGCAGCTGGTTGGGGTCGAGCACTGAAGCTTTCTTT	CASSWLGSSTEAFF
TRBV6-2/TRBV6-3	NA	NA	TRBJ1-1	TGTGCCAGCAGTTTGCAAGGGGCGAACACTGAAGCTTTCTTT	CASSLQGANTEAFF
TRBV6-5	once	NA	TRBJ1-4	TGTGCCAGCAGTTACGTGGGGGGCTCAACTAATGAAAAACTGTTTTTT	CASSYVGGSTNEKLFF
TRBV5-4	once	TRBD2	TRBJ2-1	TGTGCCAGCAGCGGACTAGCGGGGGCCCTCAATGAGCAGTTCTTC	CASSGLAGALNEQFF
TRBV5-6	NA	NA	TRBJ2-1	TGTGCCAGCAGCGGTACCCAGCGGTACAATGAGCAGTTCTTC	CASSGTQRYNEQFF
TRBV5-4	NA	NA	TRBJ2-2	TGTGCCAGCAGCCGGGAGTGGGACACCGGGGAGCTGTTTTTT	CASSREWDTGELFF
TRBV5-1	NA	NA	TRBJ2-7	TGCGCCAGCAGCCCCGGGGACAAATCCTACGAGCAGTACTTC	CASSPGDKSYEQYF
TRBV18	NA	NA	TRBJ1-5	TGTGCCAGCTCACCGAGCAATAGCAATCAGCCCCAGCATTTT	CASSPSNSNQPQHF
TRBV7-2	once	NA	TRBJ1-3	TGTGCCAGCAGCTTTTTGGGAAACACCATATATTTT	CASSFLGNTIYF
TRBV29-1	NA	NA	TRBJ1-1	TGCAGCGTTAGGGGCACTGAAGCTTTCTTT	CSVRGTEAFF
TRBV28	NA	TRBD1	TRBJ1-2	TGTGCCAGCAGTTTAGATGAGAGGGGACAGGGGGTGGATGGCTACACCTTC	CASSLDERGQGVDGYTF
TRBV11-3	NA	NA	TRBJ2-7	TGTGCCAGCAGCCCCGGACACCCCACCGAGCAGTACTTC	CASSPGHPTEQYF
TRBV9	NA	NA	TRBJ1-3	TGTGCCAGCAGCGCTGTCGACAGCCCCGGAAACACCATATATTTT	CASSAVDSPGNTIYF
TRBV5-4	once	NA	TRBJ2-1	TGTGCCAGCAGCGGATTCGACAAGCCCCACAATGAGCAGTTCTTC	CASSGFDKPHNEQFF
TRBV4-3	once	NA	TRBJ1-2	TGCGCCAGCAGCCAAGGGGGAGTCAACTATGGCTACACCTTC	CASSQGGVNYGYTF
TRBV7-9	few	TRBD1	TRBJ2-7	TGTGCCAGCAGCTTACTGACAGGGGGTGACGAGCAGTACTTC	CASSLLTGGDEQYF
TRBV18	NA	NA	TRBJ2-7	TGTGCCAGCTCACCGGCGGCAGTAGCAGAGCAGTACTTC	CASSPAAVAEQYF
TRBV5-3	NA	TRBD2	TRBJ2-7	TGTGCCAGAAGCTCAACCGGGACTAGCGGGAGGGATTTTACCTACGAGCAGTACTTC	CARSSTGTSGRDFTYEQYF
TRBV6-4	NA	TRBD2	TRBJ2-1	TGTGCCAGCAGTACAAGCGGGAGCAATGAGCAGTTCTTC	CASSTSGSNEQFF
TRBV7-9	NA	TRBD2	TRBJ2-7	TGTGCCAGCAGCCCCGGACTAGCGAGACCCGAGCAGTACTTC	CASSPGLARPEQYF
TRBV18	NA	NA	TRBJ1-5	TGTGCCAGCTCCCCTCAAGAAAATCAGCCCCAGCATTTT	CASSPQENQPQHF
TRBV18	NA	NA	TRBJ2-7	TGTGCCAGCTCACTTAAGGGCGGGGACGAGCAGTACTTC	CASSLKGGDEQYF
TRBV3-1/TRBV3-2	NA	NA	TRBJ2-4	TGTGCCAGCAGCCCCGAAAGCAGGGAATTACGGTACTTC	CASSPESRELRYF
TRBV5-1	once	TRBD1	TRBJ2-5	TGCGCCAGCAGCTCGGGGGGACAGGGATTCCAAGAGACCCAGTACTTC	CASSSGGQGFQETQYF
TRBV11-3	NA	TRBD2	TRBJ2-2	TGTGCCAGCAGCCTCAGACTAGCGGGGGGCACCGGGGAGCTGTTTTTT	CASSLRLAGGTGELFF
TRBV7-9	NA	NA	TRBJ1-1	TGTGCCAGCAGCTTAGTAGGGGCTAACACTGAAGCTTTCTTT	CASSLVGANTEAFF
TRBV27	once	TRBD1	TRBJ1-2	TGTGCCAGCAGTCCTCTAACCGGGACAGGGAAGGAGGCCAATGGCTACACCTTC	CASSPLTGTGKEANGYTF
TRBV6-5	NA	NA	TRBJ1-1	TGTGCCAGCAGTTACTCGCGGAACACTGAAGCTTTCTTT	CASSYSRNTEAFF
TRBV5-1	NA	TRBD2	TRBJ2-7	TGCGCCAGCAGCCAGGGACTAAACTACGAGCAGTACTTC	CASSQGLNYEQYF